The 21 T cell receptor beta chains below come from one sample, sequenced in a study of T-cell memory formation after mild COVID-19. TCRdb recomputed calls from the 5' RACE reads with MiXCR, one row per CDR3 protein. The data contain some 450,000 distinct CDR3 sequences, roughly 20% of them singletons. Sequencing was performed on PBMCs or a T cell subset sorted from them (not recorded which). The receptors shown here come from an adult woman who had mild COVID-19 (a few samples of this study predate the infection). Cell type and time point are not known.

CDR3 in amino acids: CASKTGRYNEQFF. The CDR3 DNA reads as TGTGCCAGTAAGACAGGGCGCTACAATGAGCAGTTCTTC. V gene TRBV19 combines with J gene TRBJ2-1; 7 bases line up with TRBD1. Losses at the gene ends were 7 bases for V and 3 bases for J; bases not matched to a gene: 3. Germline V lookup: CDR1 LNHDA, CDR2 SQIVND (reference sequence). The CDR3 is 13 residues long.

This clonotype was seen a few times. CDR3 residues: CSAWTSGSNAYF. In DNA form, the CDR3 reads TGCAGTGCTTGGACTAGCGGGAGTAACGCGTACTTC. The J gene is TRBJ2-7, the V gene TRBV20-1; the match to TRBD2 covers 13 bases. The CDR3 sequence is 12 residues long. Germline trimming cut 5 bases from V and 12 bases from J; bases unmatched to any gene: 7. Germline V CDR1 and CDR2: DFQATT, SNEGSKA (reference sequence).

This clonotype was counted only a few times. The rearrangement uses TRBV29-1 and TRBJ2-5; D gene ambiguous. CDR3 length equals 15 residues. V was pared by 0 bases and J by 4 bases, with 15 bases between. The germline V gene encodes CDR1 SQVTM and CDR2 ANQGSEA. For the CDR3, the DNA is TGCAGCGTTGAAGATCGGGTAGCTAAGAGAGAGACCCAGTACTTC. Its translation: CSVEDRVAKRETQYF.

As DNA, the CDR3 is TGTGCCAGCAGCTTACTAGCGTCCCTCACAGATACGCAGTATTTT. This encodes CASSLLASLTDTQYF. This sequence joins TRBV7-2 and TRBJ2-3; D perhaps matches TRBD2 (6 bases). Trimming shortened V by 2 bases and J by 2 bases, and 11 bases separated the two germline ends. CDR3 length: 15 residues. Germline V gene data show CDR1 as SGHTA and CDR2 as FQGNSA.

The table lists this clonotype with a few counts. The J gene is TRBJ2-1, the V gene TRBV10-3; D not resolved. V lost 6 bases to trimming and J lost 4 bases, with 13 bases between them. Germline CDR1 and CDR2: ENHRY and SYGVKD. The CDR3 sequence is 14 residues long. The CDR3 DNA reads TGTGCCATCAGCCGAGAGTACCAGTACAATGAGCAGTTCTTC. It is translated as CAISREYQYNEQFF.

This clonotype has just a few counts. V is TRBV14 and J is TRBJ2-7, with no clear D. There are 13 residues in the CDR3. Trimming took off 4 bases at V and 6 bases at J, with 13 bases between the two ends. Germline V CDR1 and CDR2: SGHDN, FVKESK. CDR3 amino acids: CASSPRRLGEQYF. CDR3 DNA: TGTGCCAGCAGCCCAAGACGTCTGGGCGAGCAGTACTTC.

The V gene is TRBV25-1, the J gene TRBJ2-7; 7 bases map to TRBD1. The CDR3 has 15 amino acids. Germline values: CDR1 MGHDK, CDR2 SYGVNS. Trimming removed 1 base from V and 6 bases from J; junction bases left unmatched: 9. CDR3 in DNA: TGTGCCAGCAGTGAATTCACAGGGGCCCCCCTCGAGCAGTACTTC. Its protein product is CASSEFTGAPLEQYF.

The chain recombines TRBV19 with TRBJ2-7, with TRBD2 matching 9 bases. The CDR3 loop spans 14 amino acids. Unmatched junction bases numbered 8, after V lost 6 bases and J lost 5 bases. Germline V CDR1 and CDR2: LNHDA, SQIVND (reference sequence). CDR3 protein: CASRRGGSGHEQYF. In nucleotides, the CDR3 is TGTGCCAGTAGGCGGGGGGGGAGCGGCCACGAGCAGTACTTC.

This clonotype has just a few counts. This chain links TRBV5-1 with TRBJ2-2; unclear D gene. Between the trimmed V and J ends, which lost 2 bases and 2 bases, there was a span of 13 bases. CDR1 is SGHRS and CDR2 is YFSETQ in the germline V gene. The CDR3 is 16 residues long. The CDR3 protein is CASSLEAKENTGELFF. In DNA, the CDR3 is TGCGCCAGCAGCTTAGAGGCAAAAGAAAACACCGGGGAGCTGTTTTTT.

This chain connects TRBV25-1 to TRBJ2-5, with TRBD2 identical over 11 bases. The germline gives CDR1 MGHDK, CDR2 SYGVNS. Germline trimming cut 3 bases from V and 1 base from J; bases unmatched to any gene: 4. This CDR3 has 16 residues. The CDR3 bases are TGTGCCAGCAGTGAGTGGACTAGCGGGCTCCAAGAGACCCAGTACTTC. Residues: CASSEWTSGLQETQYF.

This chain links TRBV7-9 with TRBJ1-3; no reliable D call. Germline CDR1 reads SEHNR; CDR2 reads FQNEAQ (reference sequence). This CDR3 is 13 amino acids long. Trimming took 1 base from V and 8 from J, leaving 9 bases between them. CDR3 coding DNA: TGTGCCAGCAGCTTAGAGGGTGTACACACCATATATTTT. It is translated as CASSLEGVHTIYF.

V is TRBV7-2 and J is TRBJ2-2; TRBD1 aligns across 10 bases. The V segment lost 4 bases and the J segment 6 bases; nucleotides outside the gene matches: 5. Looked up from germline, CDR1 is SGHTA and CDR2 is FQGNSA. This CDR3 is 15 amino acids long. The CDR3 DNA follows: TGTGCCAGCAGCTGGACGACAGGGGGCCCCGGGGAGCTGTTTTTT. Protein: CASSWTTGGPGELFF.

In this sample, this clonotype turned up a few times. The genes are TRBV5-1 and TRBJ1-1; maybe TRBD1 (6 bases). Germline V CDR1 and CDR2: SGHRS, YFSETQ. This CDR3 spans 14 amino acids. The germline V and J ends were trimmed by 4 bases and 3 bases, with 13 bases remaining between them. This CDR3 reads CASSLQGEDTEAFF. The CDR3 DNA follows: TGCGCCAGCAGCCTACAGGGTGAGGACACTGAAGCTTTCTTT.

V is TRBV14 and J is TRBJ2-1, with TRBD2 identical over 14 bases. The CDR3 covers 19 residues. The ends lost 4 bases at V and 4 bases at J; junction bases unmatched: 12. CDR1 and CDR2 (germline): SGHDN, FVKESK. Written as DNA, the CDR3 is TGTGCCAGCAGCCCTACCTGGGGACTAGCGGGAGCTTGGTACAATGAGCAGTTCTTC. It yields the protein CASSPTWGLAGAWYNEQFF.

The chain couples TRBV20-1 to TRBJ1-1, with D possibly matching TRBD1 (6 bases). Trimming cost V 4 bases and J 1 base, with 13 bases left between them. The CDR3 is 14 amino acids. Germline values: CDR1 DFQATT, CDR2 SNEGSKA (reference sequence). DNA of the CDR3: TGCAGTGCTACCAAACCACAGGGGAACACTGAAGCTTTCTTT. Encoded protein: CSATKPQGNTEAFF.

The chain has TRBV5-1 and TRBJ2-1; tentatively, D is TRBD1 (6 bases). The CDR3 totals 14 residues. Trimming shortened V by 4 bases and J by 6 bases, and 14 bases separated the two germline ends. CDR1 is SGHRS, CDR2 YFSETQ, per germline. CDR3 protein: CASSPGQQSNEQFF. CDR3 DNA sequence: TGCGCCAGCAGCCCGGGACAACAGAGCAATGAGCAGTTCTTC.

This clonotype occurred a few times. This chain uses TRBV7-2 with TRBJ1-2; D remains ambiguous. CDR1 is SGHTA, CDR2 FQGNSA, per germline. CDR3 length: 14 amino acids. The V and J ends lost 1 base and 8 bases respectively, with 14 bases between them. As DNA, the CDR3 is TGTGCCAGCAGCTTAGATCCGGGCCCAGAGGGCTACACCTTC. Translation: CASSLDPGPEGYTF.

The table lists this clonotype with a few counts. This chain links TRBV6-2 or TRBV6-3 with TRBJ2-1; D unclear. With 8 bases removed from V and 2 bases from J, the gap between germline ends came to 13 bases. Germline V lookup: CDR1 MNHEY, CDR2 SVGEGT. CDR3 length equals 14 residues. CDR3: CASLDAYAYNEQFF. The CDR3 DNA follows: TGTGCCAGCTTGGACGCGTACGCCTACAATGAGCAGTTCTTC.

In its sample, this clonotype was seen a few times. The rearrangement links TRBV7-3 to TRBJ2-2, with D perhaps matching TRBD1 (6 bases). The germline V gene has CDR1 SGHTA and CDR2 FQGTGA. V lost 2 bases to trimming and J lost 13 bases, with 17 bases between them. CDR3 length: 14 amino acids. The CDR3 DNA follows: TGTGCCAGCAGCTTAGTGGGCAGGGGCGCTGGGCTGTTTTTT. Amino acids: CASSLVGRGAGLFF.

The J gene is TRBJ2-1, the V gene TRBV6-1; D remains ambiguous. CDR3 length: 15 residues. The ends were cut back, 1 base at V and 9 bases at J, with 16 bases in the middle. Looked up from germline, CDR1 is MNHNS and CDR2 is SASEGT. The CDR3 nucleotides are TGTGCCAGCAGTGAAGTGGAGTTTGAGACCAGTGAGCAGTTCTTC. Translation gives CASSEVEFETSEQFF.

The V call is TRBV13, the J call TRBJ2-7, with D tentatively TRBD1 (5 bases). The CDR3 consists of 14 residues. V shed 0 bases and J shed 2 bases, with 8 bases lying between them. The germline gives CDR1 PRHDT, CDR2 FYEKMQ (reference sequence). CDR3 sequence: CASSLGQATYEQYF. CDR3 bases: TGTGCCAGCAGCTTAGGACAGGCCACCTACGAGCAGTACTTC.